This T cell receptor (beta chain) was sequenced for a study of shared clonotypes between healthy human individuals. Study in general: Every donor yielded three CD4 naive, three CD4 memory, two CD8 naive and one CD8 memory plate.

As concerns this clone: What it recognizes is unknown.

Genomic DNA belonging to each subset was distributed in equal measure over several immunoSEQ plates. The assay was immunoSEQ multiplex PCR, and TCRdb's table has in-frame clones only and misses some. The profile covers roughly 200,000 clones, with about 66% appearing a single time and 10% taken by the ten largest. Looked up from germline, CDR1 is KGHSH and CDR2 is LQKENI. The CDR3 length is 15 residues. V was pared by 6 bases and J by 4 bases, with 18 bases between. General observations from the study: Non-shared clonotypes displayed generation probabilities falling below those of clonotypes present in all four donors.

The sequenced sample was memory CD4+ T cells sorted from blood. Subset defined: CD45RA-negative fraction. The chain joins TRBV18 to TRBJ1-1, with D hard to call. The sequence came from a man aged 25 to 40 in good health. The CDR3 region is CASSNLPGRATEAFF. The CDR3 nucleotides read TGTGCCAGCTCGAACCTCCCCGGGAGGGCCACTGAAGCTTTCTTT. Full variable domain (rest looked up from reference TRBV18 and TRBJ1-1): NAGVMQNPRHLVRRRGQEARLRCSPMKGHSHVYWYRQLPEEGLKFMVYLQKENIIDESGMPKERFSAEFPKEGPSILRIQQVVRGDSAAYFCASSNLPGRATEAFFGQGTRLTVV.